Shown below are 21 T cell receptor beta chains from a single sample sequenced in a study of blood T cell repertoires in COVID-19. This table comes from immunoSEQ multiplex PCR, and its TCRdb copy is limited to in-frame clones, with some not included. The sample lists 200,000 to 250,000 clones, approximately 82% occurring once. The specimen sequenced was peripheral blood. All receptors derive from an elderly woman with acute or convalescent COVID-19.

The chain has TRBV18 and TRBJ1-1; 10 positions agree with TRBD1. This CDR3 comprises 15 residues. Per germline, CDR1 KGHSH and CDR2 LQKENI. Trimming removed 6 bases from V and 3 bases from J; junction bases left unmatched: 7. CDR3 nucleotides: TGTGCCAGCTCTAGACAGGGGGCGACGGACACTGAAGCTTTCTTT. Translated: CASSRQGATDTEAFF.

The chain has TRBV11-2 and TRBJ1-2; 8 bases agree with TRBD1. CDR1 SGHAT and CDR2 FQNNGV come from the germline V gene. Unmatched junction bases numbered 9, after V lost 4 bases and J lost 5 bases. The CDR3 covers 15 residues. Here the CDR3 DNA reads TGTGCCAGCAGCTGGAGCGGACAGGGCCTTTATGGCTACACCTTC. It translates to CASSWSGQGLYGYTF.

The CDR3 sequence is CASSSGGSEQFF. As DNA, the CDR3 is TGTGCCAGCAGTTCAGGGGGCAGTGAGCAGTTCTTC. V gene TRBV6-5 combines with J gene TRBJ2-1; TRBD1 matches 8 bases. Trimming at V came to 4 bases and at J to 9 bases, leaving 2 bases not matched to a gene. The germline V gene has CDR1 MNHEY and CDR2 SVGAGI. The CDR3 sequence is 12 residues long.

V and J are TRBV7-9 and TRBJ1-3; weak D call: TRBD1 (5 bases). There are 14 residues in the CDR3. The germline gives CDR1 SEHNR, CDR2 FQNEAQ (reference sequence). V shed 6 bases and J shed 2 bases, with 11 bases lying between them. CDR3 nucleotide sequence: TGTGCCAGCAGGTCAGGGTCTACTGGAAACACCATATATTTT. Translation gives CASRSGSTGNTIYF.

The J gene is TRBJ2-1, the V gene TRBV9; perhaps TRBD1 as D (6 bases). CDR3 size: 15 residues. Trimming removed 0 bases from V and 0 bases from J, with 7 bases in between. Germline V gene sequence: CDR1 SGDLS, CDR2 YYNGEE. The CDR3 bases are TGTGCCAGCAGCGTAGACAGGGCCTCCTACAATGAGCAGTTCTTC. This encodes CASSVDRASYNEQFF. The full variable domain, completed using reference TRBV9 and TRBJ2-1, is DSGVTQTPKHLITATGQRVTLRCSPRSGDLSVYWYQQSLDQGLQFLIQYYNGEERAKGNILERFSAQQFPDLHSELNLSSLELGDSALYFCASSVDRASYNEQFFGPGTRLTVL.

The chain joins TRBV4-2 to TRBJ1-2, with TRBD1 matching 8 bases. The V gene end was trimmed by 4 bases and the J gene end by 4 bases; junction bases not matched to a gene: 8. CDR1 LGHNA and CDR2 YNFKEQ come from the germline V gene. The CDR3 length is 15 residues. The DNA of the CDR3 is TGTGCCAGCAGCCTAGGACAGGGCTATCCCTATGGCTACACCTTC. It codes for CASSLGQGYPYGYTF.

The genes are TRBV21-1 and TRBJ2-2; the table's D call TRBD1 went unverified against the DNA. TRBV21-1 is labeled a pseudogene. The CDR3 is made up of 15 amino acids. In nucleotides, the CDR3 is TGTGCCAGCAGCTTAAGCCCAGGGGTTACCGGGGAGCTGTTTTTT. It is translated as CASSLSPGVTGELFF.

The chain carries TRBV2 and TRBJ1-1; D remains unclear. V was cut by 5 bases and J by 1 base, with 14 bases left in between. The CDR3 runs 15 residues. The germline CDR1 and CDR2 sequences are SNHLY and FYNNEI. Written as DNA, the CDR3 is TGTGCCAGCAGTACCCCGCACGACAAGAACACTGAAGCTTTCTTT. It specifies CASSTPHDKNTEAFF.

The chain uses TRBV18 and TRBJ1-3; D not certain. Germline CDR1 reads KGHSH; CDR2 reads LQKENI. The length of the CDR3 is 12 residues. Trimming shortened V by 2 bases and J by 8 bases, and 7 bases separated the two germline ends. In DNA, the CDR3 is TGTGCCAGCTCACCAGGGCGGGACACCATATATTTT. Protein: CASSPGRDTIYF.

V gene TRBV5-8 combines with J gene TRBJ1-3, with a possible D match to TRBD1 (6 bases). This CDR3 is 14 amino acids long. The germline V and J ends were trimmed by 2 bases and 2 bases, with 8 bases remaining between them. Germline V gene data show CDR1 as SGHTS and CDR2 as YDEGEE. The CDR3 DNA reads as TGTGCCAGCAGCTTACAGGGTACTGGAAACACCATATATTTT. It specifies CASSLQGTGNTIYF.

V and J are TRBV10-3 and TRBJ1-2; a possible D gene is TRBD1 (5 bases). Germline values: CDR1 ENHRY, CDR2 SYGVKD. This CDR3 comprises 13 residues. V lost 8 bases to trimming and J lost 9 bases, with 19 bases between them. CDR3 loop: CAIFRGPGESYTF. The DNA of the CDR3 is TGTGCCATCTTCCGCGGTCCGGGGGAGAGCTACACCTTC.

The chain joins TRBV6-6 to TRBJ1-5; the D gene is possibly TRBD1 (6 bases). Germline CDR1 and CDR2: MNHNY and SVGAGI (reference sequence). V lost 0 bases to trimming and J lost 3 bases, with 12 bases between them. The CDR3 sequence is 16 residues long. In DNA form, the CDR3 reads TGTGCCAGCAGTTACTCGGACAGCGCCCCCAATCAGCCCCAGCATTTT. Translated: CASSYSDSAPNQPQHF.

In this sample, this clone turned up a few times. V is TRBV6-5 and J is TRBJ1-2, with 10 bases lining up with TRBD1. V shed 5 bases and J 7 bases; nucleotides not matched to a gene: 4. The CDR3 has 13 residues. Germline values: CDR1 MNHEY, CDR2 SVGAGI. The CDR3 bases are TGTGCCAGCAGTAGGACAGGGGGGAGTGGCTACACCTTC. This gives the protein CASSRTGGSGYTF.

This chain links TRBV2 with TRBJ2-7; 7 bases agree with TRBD1. Germline V lookup: CDR1 SNHLY, CDR2 FYNNEI. V gave up 6 bases and J gave up 0 bases; unmatched junction bases: 8. The CDR3 has 15 amino acids. The CDR3 DNA reads TGTGCCAGCAGGAAGGGACAGTTGAGCTCCTACGAGCAGTACTTC. The encoded protein is CASRKGQLSSYEQYF.

The rearrangement joins TRBV7-3 to TRBJ1-3; no clear D. The CDR3 contains 12 residues. With 11 bases removed from V and 0 bases from J, the gap between germline ends came to 8 bases. The V gene's germline CDR1 is SGHTA and CDR2 FQGTGA. The CDR3 loop is CAGKSSGNTIYF. CDR3 coding DNA: TGTGCCGGTAAGAGCTCTGGAAACACCATATATTTT.

The chain has TRBV19 and TRBJ2-7, with TRBD2 matching over 11 bases. Germline assignment: CDR1 LNHDA and CDR2 SQIVND (reference sequence). Trimming took 1 base from V and 6 from J; bases not matched to a gene: 5. This CDR3 has 15 residues. The CDR3 nucleotides read TGTGCCAGTAGTATAGTAACTAGCGGGAGAACCGAGCAGTACTTC. The encoded protein is CASSIVTSGRTEQYF.

The chain joins TRBV5-4 to TRBJ2-1; D uncertain. CDR1 and CDR2 from the germline V gene are SGHNT and YYREEE (reference sequence). Trimming shortened V by 0 bases and J by 0 bases, and 13 bases separated the two germline ends. The CDR3 has 17 amino acids. The CDR3 spells CASSLGSRASSYNEQFF. The CDR3 DNA reads TGTGCCAGCAGCTTGGGCAGTAGAGCGAGCTCCTACAATGAGCAGTTCTTC.

V gene TRBV4-3 combines with J gene TRBJ2-1; 12 bases align to TRBD2. The CDR3 has 16 residues. Germline V CDR1 and CDR2: LGHNA, YSLEER. V shed 3 bases, J shed 7 bases, and the junction held 7 bases outside the gene matches. CDR3 sequence reads: CASSHLRLAGENEQFF. The CDR3 region has the DNA TGCGCCAGCAGCCACTTGAGACTAGCGGGAGAGAATGAGCAGTTCTTC.

The rearrangement links TRBV6-5 to TRBJ1-3, with D perhaps TRBD1 (5 bases). CDR1 and CDR2 from the germline V gene are MNHEY and SVGAGI. V shed 0 bases and J shed 8 bases, with 17 bases lying between them. The CDR3 spans 16 residues. The CDR3 protein is CASSYSRQLGLDTIYF. The CDR3, as DNA: TGTGCCAGCAGTTACTCCAGACAGCTAGGTTTGGACACCATATATTTT.

The DNA of the CDR3 is TGTGCCACCAGTGATCGGACTAGCGGGAAAGAGACCCAGTACTTC. This codes for CATSDRTSGKETQYF. This chain links TRBV24-1 with TRBJ2-5; 12 bases match TRBD2. J gave up 3 bases and V 3 bases, and 1 base lay outside the gene matches. Germline lookup yields CDR1 KGHDR and CDR2 SFDVKD. This CDR3 has 15 amino acids.

The CDR3 protein is CASSQDRGASGYTQYF. The CDR3 bases are TGCGCCAGCAGCCAAGACCGCGGGGCTAGCGGATATACGCAGTATTTT. This chain connects TRBV4-3 to TRBJ2-3; 7 bases agree with TRBD2. CDR1 LGHNA and CDR2 YSLEER come from the germline V gene. The CDR3 spans 16 residues. The V and J ends lost 0 bases and 7 bases, in that order; junction bases with no gene match: 10.